These T cell receptor beta chains were read from a single sample in a study of siplizumab effects on memory and regulatory T cells. Sequenced by immunoSEQ multiplex PCR; TCRdb stores in-frame clones only, minus some. The table lists about 87,000 clones, about 91% of them singletons. The sequenced sample was Tregs sorted from blood. These receptors all come from a human donor in good health. Both conserved end residues are part of each CDR3. The D gene is left open where the match is weak. Where a row states a size, it is once, few, many or the class of an expanded clone; other rows omit it.

j_call clone_size v_call d_call cdr3_nt cdr3_aa
TRBJ2-7 - TRBV13 - TGTGCCAGCAGCGTCGGGACCACCTACGAGCAGTACTTC CASSVGTTYEQYF
TRBJ1-6 - TRBV28 - TGTGCCAGCAGTTTAGGGGGTAGGATGAATTCACCCCTCCACTTT CASSLGGRMNSPLHF
TRBJ1-2 - TRBV6-7 - TGTGCCAGCGGCCACGGGACGGGCTATGGCTACACCTTC CASGHGTGYGYTF
TRBJ2-7 - TRBV15 TRBD2 TGTGCCACCAGCAGAGTAACTAGCGGGGGATACGAGCAGTACTTC CATSRVTSGGYEQYF
TRBJ1-5 few TRBV7-8 - TGTGCCAGCAGCATAAATTATGGGAGTACGTCGCCCCAGCATTTT CASSINYGSTSPQHF
TRBJ1-1 - TRBV5-6 TRBD1 TGTGCCAGCAGCTTCGGACAGGGTTTAAACACTGAAGCTTTCTTT CASSFGQGLNTEAFF
TRBJ1-6 - TRBV5-1 - TGCGCCAGCAGCTTAGGTGGTAGCGATGTTGGTGCGGCCCTCCACTTT CASSLGGSDVGAALHF
TRBJ1-2 - TRBV4-3 - TGCGCCAGCAGCCTTCGGACGGGTCCCTATGGCTACACCTTC CASSLRTGPYGYTF
TRBJ1-2 - TRBV28 - TGTGCCAGCTCCTATCAGTTCTATGGCTACACCTTC CASSYQFYGYTF
TRBJ1-2 - TRBV9 TRBD1 TGTGCCAGCAGCCCTTCGACAGGGGGCGAGGAGCGCTACACCTTC CASSPSTGGEERYTF
TRBJ1-6 - TRBV6-5 TRBD1 TGTGCCAGCAGTTACCGGGACAGGGCGTCACCCCTCCACTTT CASSYRDRASPLHF
TRBJ1-1 - TRBV29-1 TRBD1 TGCAGCGTGGATAAGACAGGGTTCACTGAAGCTTTCTTT CSVDKTGFTEAFF
TRBJ2-7 - TRBV7-2 - TGTGCCAGCAGCCCGGGCAGGGGAGCCTACGAGCAGTACTTC CASSPGRGAYEQYF
TRBJ2-1 once TRBV7-2 TRBD2 TGTGCCAGCAGCTTAACTAGCGGGGCCTACAATGAGCAGTTCTTC CASSLTSGAYNEQFF
TRBJ1-2 many TRBV4-3 TRBD1 TGCGCCAGCAGCCGTACAGGGGAGGGAGGCTACACCTTC CASSRTGEGGYTF
TRBJ2-2 few TRBV6-5 TRBD1 TGTGCCAGCACCACCGCAGGGGGCGCGACCGGGGAGCTGTTTTTT CASTTAGGATGELFF
TRBJ1-5 - TRBV19 - TGTGCCAGTGGGTTAATTCTGGGGGGCCAAAATAGCAATCAGCCCCAGCATTTT CASGLILGGQNSNQPQHF
TRBJ2-2 - TRBV6-1 - TGTGCCAGCGCCGGGGCCGGGGAGCTGTTTTTT CASAGAGELFF
TRBJ1-3 - TRBV7-6 - TGTGCCAGCAGCTTAGCCTCTGGAAACACCATATATTTT CASSLASGNTIYF
TRBJ1-1 - TRBV19 TRBD1 TGTGCCACCGTCGACAGGGGAGTAAGAGCTTTCTTT CATVDRGVRAFF
TRBJ1-4 - TRBV14 TRBD1 TGTGCCAGCAGCCGAGACAGGGCTGAAAAACTGTTTTTT CASSRDRAEKLFF
TRBJ1-2 - TRBV7-3 - TGTGCCAGCAGCCCCCGGGGAGTCTTCTATGGCTACACCTTC CASSPRGVFYGYTF
TRBJ1-4 - TRBV10-3 - TGTGCCATCAGTGAGGGGTCTGTTTCTGGTGAAAAACTGTTTTTT CAISEGSVSGEKLFF
TRBJ2-3 - TRBV7-9 - TGTGCCAGCAGCTTAGAAGGGGTTAGCACAGATACGCAGTATTTT CASSLEGVSTDTQYF
TRBJ2-3 - TRBV10-3 - TGTGCCATCAGTGCGGCTAGCGGAATCGTAGGGGGTACGCAGTATTTT CAISAASGIVGGTQYF
TRBJ2-4 - TRBV11-2 - TGTGCCAGCAGCTTAGGTTTCCAGGGTGGGGTTAGCATTCAGTACTTC CASSLGFQGGVSIQYF
TRBJ2-6 - TRBV5-5 - TGTGCCAGCAGTTCTACAGGGAGTGGGGCCAACGTCCTGACTTTC CASSSTGSGANVLTF
TRBJ2-3 once TRBV27 TRBD2 TGTGCCAGCCAAATAGCGGGGGTTAGCACAGATACGCAGTATTTT CASQIAGVSTDTQYF
TRBJ1-4 - TRBV5-6 TRBD1 TGTGCCAGCAGCCTGGGACAGGGCGGTGAAAAACTGTTTTTT CASSLGQGGEKLFF
TRBJ2-1 - TRBV19 TRBD1 TGTGCCAGTAGTCCTAACACCGGGACAGCGTTCAATGAGCAGTTCTTC CASSPNTGTAFNEQFF
TRBJ2-2 - TRBV19 - TGTGCCAGTAGTGTGGGGAGGGGGGCTCCCGGGGAGCTGTTTTTT CASSVGRGAPGELFF
TRBJ1-5 - TRBV27 TRBD1 TGTGCCAGCAGTTGGACAGGAAATCAGCCCCAGCATTTT CASSWTGNQPQHF
TRBJ2-2 - TRBV5-4 TRBD1 TGTGCCAGCAGCCCCCGGACAGGAGCGAACACCGGGGAGCTGTTTTTT CASSPRTGANTGELFF
TRBJ1-2 - TRBV5-5 - TGTGCCAGCAGCTTATCGACAGGTGGATATGGCTACACCTTC CASSLSTGGYGYTF
TRBJ2-7 - TRBV4-1 - TGCGCCAGCAGCCAAGATTGGGGTGGGAGCTACGAGCAGTACTTC CASSQDWGGSYEQYF
TRBJ1-2 - TRBV6-1 TRBD1 TGTGCCAGCATTACCGGGACAGGACTTTATGGCTACACCTTC CASITGTGLYGYTF
TRBJ2-1 - TRBV5-1 TRBD1 TGCGCCAGCAGCTTCGGCGACAGGGAGTGGAATGAGCAGTTCTTC CASSFGDREWNEQFF
TRBJ1-2 few TRBV7-2 - TGTGCCAGCAGTTATACCACGGACAGTTCTGGCTACACCTTC CASSYTTDSSGYTF
TRBJ1-5 once TRBV6-6 TRBD1 TGTGCCAGCAGAACTCAGGGACAGGGCAATCAGCCCCAGCATTTT CASRTQGQGNQPQHF
TRBJ1-2 - TRBV12-5 - TGTGCTAGAACAGGGCCCCGACACTATGGCTACACCTTC CARTGPRHYGYTF
TRBJ2-7 few TRBV11-3 - TGTGCCAGCAGCACTGACAGCTACGAGCAGTACTTC CASSTDSYEQYF
TRBJ2-7 - TRBV27 - TGTGCCAGCAGTTTTGGAACCTCCTACGAGCAGTACTTC CASSFGTSYEQYF
TRBJ2-7 - TRBV29-1 - TGCAGCGTTGCTGGGACGTTAAGCTCCTACGAGCAGTACTTC CSVAGTLSSYEQYF